This TCR beta chain derives from a study of T cell repertoires in cytomegalovirus infection. The wider study: Public TCR beta signature analysis indicated the presence of both CMV infection and matching HLA type.

The trim removed 5 bases at V and 3 bases at J, leaving 13 bases unmatched. Germline CDR1 reads MDHEN; CDR2 reads SYDVKM. The CDR3 spans 17 residues. Overall study findings and caveats: HLA-C-restricted CMV clonotypes gave the most frequent clonotype in two of eight donors.

In TCRdb, the reads were re-called with MiXCR into one record per CDR3 protein. The table has over 300,000 distinct CDR3 sequences, 15% to 20% seen once. This clonotype has just a few counts. Its cognate antigen is unknown. Sequenced: PBMCs. The gene calls are TRBV28 and TRBJ1-5; 7 nucleotides agree with TRBD1. The clonotype comes from a human donor in good health (CMV status not recorded). Some clones in this sample may be carry-over from other donors' samples. CDR3 sequence reads: CASSPAHGGQNNQPQHF. The CDR3 bases are TGTGCCAGCAGTCCCGCCCATGGGGGACAGAACAATCAGCCCCAGCATTTT.